This passage covers 5 T cell receptor beta chains from one sample sequenced in a study of human thymus T cells. Generated by immunoSEQ multiplex PCR, the TCRdb table keeps only in-frame clones and is missing some. The sample lists roughly 54,000 clones, around 94% occurring once. The sequencing sample was made of blood. These receptor sequences come from a boy under two years old with a congenital heart defect but otherwise immunologically healthy.

V and J are TRBV6-4 and TRBJ2-3; D possibly corresponds to TRBD2 (6 bases). V lost 4 bases and J 2 bases, leaving 13 bases between the germline ends. CDR1 and CDR2 (germline): MRHNA, SNTAGT. The CDR3 spans 15 residues. DNA of the CDR3: TGTGCCAGCAGTGTGGGGCGGGGTATCACAGATACGCAGTATTTT. Protein product: CASSVGRGITDTQYF.

The chain carries TRBV5-3 and TRBJ1-4; TRBD1 might be the D (6 bases). TRBV5-3 is an open reading frame whose function is uncertain. Trimming removed 0 bases at V and 5 bases at J, with 11 bases between. The CDR3 runs to 15 residues. The CDR3 bases are TGTGCCAGAAGCTTGGCTGGGGGCCCCAATGAAAAACTGTTTTTT. Translation gives CARSLAGGPNEKLFF.

The V and J genes are TRBV10-3 and TRBJ2-3; D is uncertain. The ends were cut back, 4 bases at V and 0 bases at J, with 8 bases in the middle. This CDR3 is built from 14 residues. Per germline, CDR1 ENHRY and CDR2 SYGVKD. The CDR3 DNA reads as TGTGCCATCAGTGGAATTTCTAGCACAGATACGCAGTATTTT. Protein sequence: CAISGISSTDTQYF.

The chain recombines TRBV2 with TRBJ2-3, with a possible D match to TRBD1 (6 bases). Trimming left V 6 bases short and J 6 bases short, with 19 bases between. Looked up from germline, CDR1 is SNHLY and CDR2 is FYNNEI. This CDR3 region has 15 residues. In DNA form, the CDR3 reads TGTGCCAGCAGGGCGATGGGACACTACAAGGATACGCAGTATTTT. Translation: CASRAMGHYKDTQYF.

This chain connects TRBV28 to TRBJ1-2; no firm D call. Per the germline V gene, CDR1 is MDHEN and CDR2 is SYDVKM. The CDR3 has 12 residues. Trimming left V 5 bases short and J 5 bases short, with 9 bases between. In DNA, the CDR3 is TGTGCCAGCAGTCTACAACTATATGGCTACACCTTC. This encodes CASSLQLYGYTF.